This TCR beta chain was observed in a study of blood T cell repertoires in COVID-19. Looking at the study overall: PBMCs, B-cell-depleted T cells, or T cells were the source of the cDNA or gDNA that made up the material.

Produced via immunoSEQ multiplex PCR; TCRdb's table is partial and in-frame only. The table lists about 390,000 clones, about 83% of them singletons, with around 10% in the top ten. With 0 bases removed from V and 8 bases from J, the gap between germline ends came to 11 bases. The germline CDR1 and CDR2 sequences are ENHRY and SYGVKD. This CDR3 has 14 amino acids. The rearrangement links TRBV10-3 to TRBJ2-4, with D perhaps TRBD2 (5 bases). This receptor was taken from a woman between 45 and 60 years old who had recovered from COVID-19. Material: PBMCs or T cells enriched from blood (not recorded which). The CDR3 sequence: CAISESPSRDIQYF. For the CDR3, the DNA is TGTGCCATCAGTGAGTCACCCTCGAGGGACATTCAGTACTTC.